Presented here are 7 T cell receptor beta chains from one specimen sequenced in a study of control samples from healthy donors and cancer patients. Sequencing was performed with immunoSEQ multiplex PCR; in TCRdb, only in-frame clones are kept and a portion is missing. The sample carries some 130,000 clones, around 90% recorded once. The sequencing input was blood. All receptors come from a man aged 40-49 years in good health.

This clone has just one count. The DNA for the CDR3 is TGTGCCAGCAGTTACAGTTTGGGACAGAGGAACACTGAAGCTTTCTTT. Its translation: CASSYSLGQRNTEAFF. The chain carries TRBV6-2 or TRBV6-3 and TRBJ1-1; 7 bases match TRBD1. Unmatched junction bases numbered 7, after V lost 2 bases and J lost 1 base. Germline V gene lookup returns CDR1 MNHEY and CDR2 SVGEGT. This CDR3 region has 16 residues.

Only one count was recorded for this clone. The chain joins TRBV12-3 or TRBV12-4 to TRBJ1-6; D is uncertain. V was clipped by 5 bases and J by 8 bases, with 10 bases between them. There are 13 residues in the CDR3. The CDR3, as DNA: TGTGCCAGCAGTCTCAAAGCAGATTCACCCCTCCACTTT. Protein: CASSLKADSPLHF.

V gene TRBV27 combines with J gene TRBJ1-1; 7 nucleotides line up with TRBD1. Germline V lookup: CDR1 MNHEY, CDR2 SMNVEV (reference sequence). This CDR3 spans 15 amino acids. Unmatched junction bases numbered 8, after V lost 6 bases and J lost 1 base. The CDR3 loop is CASRYNDRENTEAFF. CDR3 nucleotides: TGTGCCAGCAGATATAACGACAGGGAGAACACTGAAGCTTTCTTT.

This rearrangement joins TRBV4-2 to TRBJ2-3; D possibly uses TRBD1 or TRBD2 (5 bases each). The V end lost 0 bases, the J end lost 1 base, and 14 bases lay between the germline ends. The CDR3 loop spans 17 amino acids. The germline V gene encodes CDR1 LGHNA and CDR2 YNFKEQ. The CDR3: CASSQELSRGGTDTQYF. The CDR3, as DNA: TGTGCCAGCAGCCAAGAACTTAGTAGAGGGGGCACAGATACGCAGTATTTT.

The chain has TRBV28 and TRBJ1-4, with 7 bases lining up with TRBD1. The CDR3 has 15 residues. The trim removed 6 bases at V and 6 bases at J, leaving 10 bases unmatched. CDR1 and CDR2 from the germline V gene are MDHEN and SYDVKM. The CDR3 protein is CASRGKTGYDEKLFF. The CDR3, as DNA: TGTGCCAGCAGGGGAAAGACAGGGTACGATGAAAAACTGTTTTTT.

The chain employs TRBV7-2 and TRBJ1-2; D not certain. The CDR3 spans 14 residues. CDR1 and CDR2 from the germline V gene are SGHTA and FQGNSA. Trimming stripped 5 bases from V and 1 base from J, with 11 bases between. In DNA, the CDR3 is TGTGCCAGCAGCCCCTCAGTGGGTAACTATGGCTACACCTTC. Residues: CASSPSVGNYGYTF.

V and J are TRBV11-2 and TRBJ2-1; 8 nucleotides agree with TRBD2. The CDR3 extends over 14 amino acids. Germline V CDR1 and CDR2: SGHAT, FQNNGV. The ends lost 3 bases at V and 9 bases at J; junction bases unmatched: 7. CDR3 in amino acids: CASSFGGASGEQFF. Here the CDR3 DNA reads TGTGCCAGCAGCTTCGGGGGGGCGAGTGGTGAGCAGTTCTTC.